The rows below give T cell receptor beta chains drawn from one sample of a study of blood T cell repertoires in COVID-19. Some clones are missing from TCRdb's copy, which holds only in-frame ones; the method was immunoSEQ multiplex PCR. In the table there are about 250,000 clones, around 86% of which are singletons. Sequencing was carried out using peripheral blood. The origin of the receptors is a woman aged 25 to 45 with active or convalescent COVID-19. Each CDR3 is given with its conserved first and last residue. D genes are given only for firm matches. The size of a clone is reported for some rows only, either as once, few or many, or as a class for expanded clones.

v_call: TRBV3-1/TRBV3-2
d_call: TRBD1
j_call: TRBJ1-6
clone_size: NA
cdr3_aa: CASATGRNSPLHF
cdr3_nt: TGTGCCAGCGCGACAGGGCGGAATTCACCCCTCCACTTT

v_call: TRBV15
d_call: TRBD1
j_call: TRBJ1-4
clone_size: NA
cdr3_aa: CATSRAGQARNEKLFF
cdr3_nt: TGTGCCACCAGCAGAGCCGGACAGGCTAGGAATGAAAAACTGTTTTTT

v_call: TRBV6-5
d_call: TRBD1
j_call: TRBJ2-5
clone_size: NA
cdr3_aa: CASSFTGTGGVETQYF
cdr3_nt: TGTGCCAGCAGTTTCACCGGGACAGGGGGCGTTGAGACCCAGTACTTC

v_call: TRBV9
d_call: NA
j_call: TRBJ1-3
clone_size: few
cdr3_aa: CASSGTGNSGNTIYF
cdr3_nt: TGTGCCAGCAGCGGAACAGGGAACTCTGGAAACACCATATATTTT

v_call: TRBV3-1/TRBV3-2
d_call: TRBD1
j_call: TRBJ1-3
clone_size: once
cdr3_aa: CASSQYRDSSGNTIYF
cdr3_nt: TGTGCCAGCAGCCAATACCGGGACAGCTCTGGAAACACCATATATTTT

v_call: TRBV18
d_call: NA
j_call: TRBJ2-2
clone_size: NA
cdr3_aa: CASSPRAGIGTGELFF
cdr3_nt: TGTGCCAGCTCACCACGCGCGGGGATCGGGACCGGGGAGCTGTTTTTT

v_call: TRBV27
d_call: NA
j_call: TRBJ1-2
clone_size: NA
cdr3_aa: CASSLAGNYGYTF
cdr3_nt: TGTGCCAGCAGTTTAGCGGGCAACTATGGCTACACCTTC

v_call: TRBV5-1
d_call: NA
j_call: TRBJ2-1
clone_size: NA
cdr3_aa: CASSLDSPSGEQFF
cdr3_nt: TGCGCCAGCAGCTTGGACAGCCCTTCAGGTGAGCAGTTCTTC

v_call: TRBV15
d_call: NA
j_call: TRBJ2-5
clone_size: NA
cdr3_aa: CATSRDSPTWETQYF
cdr3_nt: TGTGCCACCAGCAGAGATAGCCCGACCTGGGAGACCCAGTACTTC

v_call: TRBV5-1
d_call: NA
j_call: TRBJ2-7
clone_size: few
cdr3_aa: CASSLKDGAYEQYF
cdr3_nt: TGCGCCAGCAGCTTGAAAGACGGAGCCTACGAGCAGTACTTC

v_call: TRBV3-1/TRBV3-2
d_call: TRBD2
j_call: TRBJ2-1
clone_size: NA
cdr3_aa: CASSHRGGVGEQFF
cdr3_nt: TGTGCCAGCAGCCACCGCGGGGGGGTCGGTGAGCAGTTCTTC

v_call: TRBV7-2
d_call: NA
j_call: TRBJ2-5
clone_size: NA
cdr3_aa: CASSPWVGGETQYF
cdr3_nt: TGTGCCAGCAGCCCATGGGTGGGAGGAGAGACCCAGTACTTC

v_call: TRBV5-1
d_call: NA
j_call: TRBJ2-6
clone_size: NA
cdr3_aa: CASSPSSGANVLTF
cdr3_nt: TGCGCCAGCAGCCCTAGCTCTGGGGCCAACGTCCTGACTTTC

v_call: TRBV30
d_call: NA
j_call: TRBJ1-5
clone_size: NA
cdr3_aa: CAWSVQTFNQPQHF
cdr3_nt: TGTGCCTGGAGTGTACAAACGTTCAATCAGCCCCAGCATTTT

v_call: TRBV7-8
d_call: NA
j_call: TRBJ2-2
clone_size: NA
cdr3_aa: CASSPLEGRGTGELFF
cdr3_nt: TGTGCCAGCAGCCCCTTAGAGGGTAGAGGGACCGGGGAGCTGTTTTTT

v_call: TRBV18
d_call: NA
j_call: TRBJ2-7
clone_size: NA
cdr3_aa: CASSRGTVATYEQYF
cdr3_nt: TGTGCCAGCTCGCGCGGGACAGTCGCGACCTACGAGCAGTACTTC

v_call: TRBV15
d_call: NA
j_call: TRBJ2-7
clone_size: once
cdr3_aa: CATSRGNPPRTYEQYF
cdr3_nt: TGTGCCACCAGCCGAGGGAACCCTCCGAGGACCTACGAGCAGTACTTC

v_call: TRBV5-5
d_call: TRBD2
j_call: TRBJ2-7
clone_size: NA
cdr3_aa: CASSLAGGLYEQYF
cdr3_nt: TGTGCCAGCAGCTTGGCGGGGGGGTTGTACGAGCAGTACTTC

v_call: TRBV10-3
d_call: NA
j_call: TRBJ1-3
clone_size: NA
cdr3_aa: CAISEPSGGENTIYF
cdr3_nt: TGTGCCATCAGTGAGCCCAGCGGGGGGGAAAACACCATATATTTT

v_call: TRBV29-1
d_call: TRBD1
j_call: TRBJ1-1
clone_size: NA
cdr3_aa: CSVGRQGGTEAFF
cdr3_nt: TGCAGCGTTGGGAGACAGGGAGGAACTGAAGCTTTCTTT

v_call: TRBV28
d_call: NA
j_call: TRBJ1-6
clone_size: once
cdr3_aa: CASQSQGSYNSPLHF
cdr3_nt: TGTGCCAGCCAATCCCAGGGCTCCTATAATTCACCCCTCCACTTT

v_call: TRBV15
d_call: NA
j_call: TRBJ2-6
clone_size: NA
cdr3_aa: CATSRDLAASAGANVLTF
cdr3_nt: TGTGCCACCAGCAGAGATCTTGCGGCTTCGGCTGGGGCCAACGTCCTGACTTTC

v_call: TRBV29-1
d_call: NA
j_call: TRBJ2-7
clone_size: NA
cdr3_aa: CSVLRSGARSYEQYF
cdr3_nt: TGCAGCGTTCTCCGGTCAGGGGCCCGGTCCTACGAGCAGTACTTC

v_call: TRBV7-9
d_call: NA
j_call: TRBJ2-7
clone_size: NA
cdr3_aa: CASSTSKTASYEQYF
cdr3_nt: TGTGCCAGCAGCACCTCGAAGACAGCTTCCTACGAGCAGTACTTC

v_call: TRBV5-4
d_call: TRBD1
j_call: TRBJ1-2
clone_size: few
cdr3_aa: CASSFSIGTGDGYTF
cdr3_nt: TGTGCCAGCAGCTTCTCAATCGGGACAGGGGACGGCTACACCTTC

v_call: TRBV19
d_call: TRBD2
j_call: TRBJ2-1
clone_size: NA
cdr3_aa: CASKGRGAYNEQFF
cdr3_nt: TGTGCCAGTAAAGGGCGGGGGGCCTACAATGAGCAGTTCTTC

v_call: TRBV5-1
d_call: NA
j_call: TRBJ1-2
clone_size: NA
cdr3_aa: CASSLEGSGDYGYTF
cdr3_nt: TGCGCCAGCAGCTTGGAGGGTTCGGGAGACTATGGCTACACCTTC

v_call: TRBV5-6
d_call: TRBD1
j_call: TRBJ2-7
clone_size: NA
cdr3_aa: CASSLGTGPHEQYF
cdr3_nt: TGTGCCAGCAGCTTAGGGACAGGGCCTCACGAGCAGTACTTC

v_call: TRBV11-2
d_call: NA
j_call: TRBJ2-1
clone_size: NA
cdr3_aa: CASSHTGFQLNEQFF
cdr3_nt: TGTGCCAGCAGTCATACAGGGTTCCAGCTCAATGAGCAGTTCTTC

v_call: TRBV6-2/TRBV6-3
d_call: NA
j_call: TRBJ2-7
clone_size: NA
cdr3_aa: CASSSRQDPQYEQYF
cdr3_nt: TGTGCCAGCAGCTCCCGGCAGGATCCCCAATACGAGCAGTACTTC

v_call: TRBV3-1/TRBV3-2
d_call: TRBD1
j_call: TRBJ1-2
clone_size: NA
cdr3_aa: CASSHLDRGNYGYTF
cdr3_nt: TGTGCCAGCAGCCACCTCGACAGGGGGAACTATGGCTACACCTTC

v_call: TRBV9
d_call: NA
j_call: TRBJ1-3
clone_size: NA
cdr3_aa: CASSVGQASGNTIYF
cdr3_nt: TGTGCCAGCAGCGTAGGACAGGCGTCTGGAAACACCATATATTTT

v_call: TRBV7-9
d_call: NA
j_call: TRBJ2-7
clone_size: NA
cdr3_aa: CASSINYEQYF
cdr3_nt: TGTGCCAGCAGCATTAACTACGAGCAGTACTTC

v_call: TRBV10-3
d_call: NA
j_call: TRBJ1-6
clone_size: NA
cdr3_aa: CAISETGNSPLHF
cdr3_nt: TGTGCCATCAGTGAGACCGGGAACTCACCCCTCCACTTT

v_call: TRBV28
d_call: NA
j_call: TRBJ1-2
clone_size: NA
cdr3_aa: CASSLLRGWEGYTF
cdr3_nt: TGTGCCAGCAGTTTATTAAGGGGCTGGGAAGGCTACACCTTC

v_call: TRBV30
d_call: TRBD1
j_call: TRBJ2-2
clone_size: NA
cdr3_aa: CAWSTGQGSTGELFF
cdr3_nt: TGTGCCTGGAGTACCGGACAGGGGAGCACCGGGGAGCTGTTTTTT

v_call: TRBV9
d_call: NA
j_call: TRBJ1-3
clone_size: NA
cdr3_aa: CASSLADRGDTIYF
cdr3_nt: TGTGCCAGCAGCTTGGCCGATCGGGGGGACACCATATATTTT

v_call: TRBV30
d_call: TRBD1
j_call: TRBJ1-5
clone_size: NA
cdr3_aa: CAWSVQGQEYSNQPQHF
cdr3_nt: TGTGCCTGGAGTGTACAGGGACAGGAGTATAGCAATCAGCCCCAGCATTTT

v_call: TRBV28
d_call: TRBD1
j_call: TRBJ2-1
clone_size: NA
cdr3_aa: CASRGTATYNEQFF
cdr3_nt: TGTGCCAGCAGAGGGACAGCAACCTACAATGAGCAGTTCTTC

v_call: TRBV27
d_call: NA
j_call: TRBJ1-5
clone_size: NA
cdr3_aa: CASSLPGGNQPQHF
cdr3_nt: TGTGCCAGCAGTTTACCTGGAGGCAATCAGCCCCAGCATTTT

v_call: TRBV3-1/TRBV3-2
d_call: TRBD2
j_call: TRBJ2-1
clone_size: NA
cdr3_aa: CASSPRAGGVGQFF
cdr3_nt: TGTGCCAGCAGCCCAAGGGCGGGGGGAGTGGGGCAGTTCTTC

v_call: TRBV27
d_call: TRBD1
j_call: TRBJ1-6
clone_size: few
cdr3_aa: CASSLSGTESSYNSPLHF
cdr3_nt: TGTGCCAGCAGTTTATCGGGGACAGAAAGCTCCTATAATTCACCCCTCCACTTT

v_call: TRBV7-9
d_call: TRBD2
j_call: TRBJ2-3
clone_size: NA
cdr3_aa: CASSSAGVTDTQYF
cdr3_nt: TGTGCCAGCAGCTCTGCGGGGGTCACAGATACGCAGTATTTT